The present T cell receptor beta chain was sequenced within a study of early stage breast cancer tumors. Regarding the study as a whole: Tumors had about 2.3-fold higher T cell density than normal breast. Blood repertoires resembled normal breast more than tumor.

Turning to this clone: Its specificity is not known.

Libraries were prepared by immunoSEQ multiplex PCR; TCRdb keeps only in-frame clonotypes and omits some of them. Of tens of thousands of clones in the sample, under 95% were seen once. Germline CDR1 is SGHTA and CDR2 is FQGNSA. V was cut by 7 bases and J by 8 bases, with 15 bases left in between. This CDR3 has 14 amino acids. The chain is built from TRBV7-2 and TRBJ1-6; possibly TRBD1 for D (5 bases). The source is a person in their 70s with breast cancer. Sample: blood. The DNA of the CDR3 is TGTGCCAGCACCCTAAGGCGGGGGGATTCACCCCTCCACTTT. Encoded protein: CASTLRRGDSPLHF. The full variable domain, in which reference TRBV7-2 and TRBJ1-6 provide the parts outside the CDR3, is GAGVSQSPSNKVTEKGKDVELRCDPISGHTALYWYRQSLGQGLEFLIYFQGNSAPDKSGLPSDRFSAERTGGSVSTLTIQRTQQEDSAVYLCASTLRRGDSPLHFGNGTRLTVT.